This T cell receptor beta chain came from a study of immune characterization of retroperitoneal liposarcoma. This clonotype counts as large (0.1 to 1%). TCRdb processed the PCR reads anew with MiXCR; each CDR3 protein has one entry. The table shows some 9,300 distinct CDR3 sequences, with 20% to 30% occurring only once. Sequenced material: blood. The source is a male donor with retroperitoneal liposarcoma.

The chain's CDR3 is CASSVGSPYEQYF. In DNA form, the CDR3 reads TGTGCCAGCAGTGTTGGGAGTCCCTACGAGCAGTACTTC. V gene TRBV6-1 combines with J gene TRBJ2-1; maybe TRBD2 (5 bases). Judging by the DNA end, TRBJ2-7 fits better; the J call may be wrong. The CDR3 length is 13 residues. Germline V gives CDR1 MNHNS, CDR2 SASEGT.